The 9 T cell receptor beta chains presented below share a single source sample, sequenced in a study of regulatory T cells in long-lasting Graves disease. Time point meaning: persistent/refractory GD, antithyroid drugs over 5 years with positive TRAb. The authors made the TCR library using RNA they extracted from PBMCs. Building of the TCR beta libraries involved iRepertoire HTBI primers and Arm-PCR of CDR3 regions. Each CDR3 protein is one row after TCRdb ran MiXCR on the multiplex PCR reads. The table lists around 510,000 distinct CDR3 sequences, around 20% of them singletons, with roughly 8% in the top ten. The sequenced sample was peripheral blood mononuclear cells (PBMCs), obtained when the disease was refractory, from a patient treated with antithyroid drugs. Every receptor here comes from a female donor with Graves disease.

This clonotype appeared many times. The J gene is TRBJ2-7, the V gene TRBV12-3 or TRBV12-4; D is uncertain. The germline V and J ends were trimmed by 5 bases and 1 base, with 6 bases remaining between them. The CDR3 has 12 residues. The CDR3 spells CASSMGSYEQYF. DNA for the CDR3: TGTGCCAGCAGTATGGGGTCCTACGAGCAGTACTTC.

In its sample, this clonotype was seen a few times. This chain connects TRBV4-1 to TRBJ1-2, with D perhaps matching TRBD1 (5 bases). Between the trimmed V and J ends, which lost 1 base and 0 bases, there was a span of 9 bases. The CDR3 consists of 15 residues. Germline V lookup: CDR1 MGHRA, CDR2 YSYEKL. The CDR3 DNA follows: TGCGCCAGCAGCCAAGTGGCGACAGCTAACTATGGCTACACCTTC. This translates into CASSQVATANYGYTF.

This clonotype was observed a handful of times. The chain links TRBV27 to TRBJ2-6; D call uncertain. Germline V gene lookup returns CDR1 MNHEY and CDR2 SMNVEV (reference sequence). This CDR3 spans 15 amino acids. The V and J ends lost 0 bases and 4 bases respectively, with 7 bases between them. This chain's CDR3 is CASSLSGNGANVLTF. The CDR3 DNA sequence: TGTGCCAGCAGTTTATCAGGGAACGGGGCCAACGTCCTGACTTTC.

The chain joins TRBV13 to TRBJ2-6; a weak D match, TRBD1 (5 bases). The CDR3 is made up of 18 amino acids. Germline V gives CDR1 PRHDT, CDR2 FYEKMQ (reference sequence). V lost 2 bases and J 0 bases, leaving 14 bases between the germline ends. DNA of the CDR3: TGTGCCAGCAGCTTAACACAGGCGCGTTTCTCTGGGGCCAACGTCCTGACTTTC. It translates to CASSLTQARFSGANVLTF.

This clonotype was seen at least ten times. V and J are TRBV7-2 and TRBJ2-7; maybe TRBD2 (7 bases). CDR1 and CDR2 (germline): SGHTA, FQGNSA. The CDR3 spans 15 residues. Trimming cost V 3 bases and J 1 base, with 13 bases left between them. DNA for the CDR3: TGTGCCAGCAGCTTTGGGGGGGCTAGGTCCTACGAGCAGTACTTC. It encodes CASSFGGARSYEQYF.

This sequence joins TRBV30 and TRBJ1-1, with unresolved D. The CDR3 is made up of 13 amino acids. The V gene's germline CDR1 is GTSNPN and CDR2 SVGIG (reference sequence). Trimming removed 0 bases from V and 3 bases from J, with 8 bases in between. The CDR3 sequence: CAWSVGRDTEAFF. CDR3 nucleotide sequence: TGTGCCTGGAGTGTAGGTAGGGACACTGAAGCTTTCTTT.

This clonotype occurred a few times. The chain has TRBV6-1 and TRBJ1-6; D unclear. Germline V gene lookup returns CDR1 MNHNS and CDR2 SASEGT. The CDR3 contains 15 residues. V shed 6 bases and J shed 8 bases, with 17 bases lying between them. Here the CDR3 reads CASSSPGPPDSPLHF. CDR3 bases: TGTGCCAGCAGCTCCCCCGGTCCGCCGGATTCACCCCTCCACTTT.

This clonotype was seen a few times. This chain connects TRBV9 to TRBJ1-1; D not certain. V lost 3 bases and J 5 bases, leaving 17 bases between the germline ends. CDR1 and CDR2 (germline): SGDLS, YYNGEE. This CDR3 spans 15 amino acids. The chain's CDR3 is CASSAHDTVRTEAFF. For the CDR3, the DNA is TGTGCCAGCAGCGCCCATGACACCGTTCGAACTGAAGCTTTCTTT. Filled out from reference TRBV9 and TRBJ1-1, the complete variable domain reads DSGVTQTPKHLITATGQRVTLRCSPRSGDLSVYWYQQSLDQGLQFLIQYYNGEERAKGNILERFSAQQFPDLHSELNLSSLELGDSALYFCASSAHDTVRTEAFFGQGTRLTVV.

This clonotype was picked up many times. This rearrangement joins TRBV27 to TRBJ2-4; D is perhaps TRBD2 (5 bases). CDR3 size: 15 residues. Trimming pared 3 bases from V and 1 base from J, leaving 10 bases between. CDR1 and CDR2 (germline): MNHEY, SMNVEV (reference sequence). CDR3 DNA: TGTGCCAGCAGTTTCTCCAGAGGGGCCAAAAACATTCAGTACTTC. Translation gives CASSFSRGAKNIQYF.